The 13 T cell receptor beta chains presented below share a single source sample, sequenced in a study of graft-versus-host responses after intestinal transplantation (dated by TCRdb to 2020 to 2023). Dithiothreitol, EDTA incubations and collagenase D digestion were used to isolate intraepithelial and lamina propria lymphocytes from graft specimens. Libraries were constructed by the immunoSEQ multiplex PCR assay. TCRdb limited this immuneACCESS table to in-frame rearrangements with V and J called. A share of clones is missing; checked studies link under half to unresolved V genes, and the rest is unexplained. The sample includes about 29,000 clones, with over 60% observed a single time. Less than 4% of the sample rests with the top ten. The specimen was ileum tissue, collected 98 days after intestinal transplantation. The source is a human patient who received an intestinal transplant, so some T cells may come from the graft donor.

By share, this clone counts as medium-sized. The chain has TRBV7-9 and TRBJ1-6, with D unresolved. Germline CDR1 reads SEHNR; CDR2 reads FQNEAQ (reference sequence). The CDR3 extends over 13 amino acids. Trimming shortened V by 4 bases and J by 7 bases, and 8 bases separated the two germline ends. The CDR3 sequence is CASSYSGNSPLHF. The CDR3, as DNA: TGTGCCAGCAGCTACAGTGGCAATTCACCCCTCCACTTT.

The J gene is TRBJ2-3, the V gene TRBV9; possibly TRBD1 for D (6 bases). Germline-derived CDR1 and CDR2 are SGDLS and YYNGEE. V dropped 3 bases and J dropped 4 bases, with 12 bases sitting between them. This CDR3 region has 14 residues. In DNA form, the CDR3 reads TGTGCCAGCAGCGCACAAGCAGGGGCAGATACGCAGTATTTT. It yields the protein CASSAQAGADTQYF.

The chain links TRBV6-1 to TRBJ1-1; maybe TRBD1 (5 bases). The CDR3 extends over 15 amino acids. The germline CDR1 and CDR2 sequences are MNHNS and SASEGT. V was pared by 2 bases and J by 1 base, with 11 bases between. The CDR3 region has the DNA TGTGCCAGCAGTGAAAGTCGGGGGGAGAACACTGAAGCTTTCTTT. Protein product: CASSESRGENTEAFF.

The chain employs TRBV6-5 and TRBJ2-7, with TRBD1 identical over 7 bases. The V gene's germline CDR1 is MNHEY and CDR2 SVGAGI. J was trimmed by 3 bases and V by 5 bases; bases with no gene match: 10. This CDR3 is built from 15 residues. CDR3 nucleotide sequence: TGTGCCAGCAGTCAGGGACAGTCGGGGATCTACGAGCAGTACTTC. This sequence encodes CASSQGQSGIYEQYF.

The chain has TRBV5-1 and TRBJ2-2; no firm D call. The ends were cut back, 4 bases at V and 5 bases at J, with 3 bases in the middle. The CDR3 covers 11 residues. Germline assignment: CDR1 SGHRS and CDR2 YFSETQ. CDR3 loop: CASSKTGELFF. The DNA of the CDR3 is TGCGCCAGCAGCAAAACCGGGGAGCTGTTTTTT.

The V and J genes are TRBV4-1 and TRBJ2-1; D remains unclear. The CDR3 is made up of 12 amino acids. Germline V gene lookup returns CDR1 MGHRA and CDR2 YSYEKL. Trimming pared 4 bases from V and 10 bases from J, leaving 11 bases between. The CDR3 here is CASSPLPGEQFF. CDR3 sequence (DNA): TGCGCCAGCAGCCCTCTCCCAGGAGAGCAGTTCTTC.

As DNA, the CDR3 is TGCAGCGTTGCCGGGCCCAAGGGCGACGAGCAGTACTTC. Residues: CSVAGPKGDEQYF. The chain recombines TRBV29-1 with TRBJ2-7; unclear D gene. CDR1 and CDR2 from the germline V gene are SQVTM and ANQGSEA. CDR3 length: 13 residues. The ends were cut back, 4 bases at V and 5 bases at J, with 15 bases in the middle.

About this clone itself: This sample also contains other DNA sequences that code for the same CDR3. This rearrangement joins TRBV2 to TRBJ2-7, with D uncertain. The CDR3 runs 9 residues. V was cut by 8 bases and J by 3 bases, with 2 bases left in between. Germline values: CDR1 SNHLY, CDR2 FYNNEI. The CDR3 bases are TGTGCCAGCGGCTACGAGCAGTACTTC. Amino acids: CASGYEQYF.

The chain is built from TRBV18 and TRBJ2-5; D gene uncertain. From germline, CDR1 is KGHSH and CDR2 LQKENI. Trimming stripped 2 bases from V and 5 bases from J, with 12 bases between. This CDR3 comprises 14 residues. CDR3: CASSPADPPETQYF. The CDR3 DNA follows: TGTGCCAGCTCACCAGCAGACCCACCGGAGACCCAGTACTTC. The complete variable domain, with remaining parts taken from reference TRBV18 and TRBJ2-5, reads NAGVMQNPRHLVRRRGQEARLRCSPMKGHSHVYWYRQLPEEGLKFMVYLQKENIIDESGMPKERFSAEFPKEGPSILRIQQVVRGDSAAYFCASSPADPPETQYFGPGTRLLVL.

The chain uses TRBV28 and TRBJ1-2, with 10 bases aligning to TRBD1. Germline V gene sequence: CDR1 MDHEN, CDR2 SYDVKM. The CDR3 has 13 amino acids. After removal of 7 bases from V and 6 bases from J, the junction contained 5 bases not matched to a gene. The CDR3 bases are TGTGCCAGCAAGTTCGGGACAGGGGATGGCTACACCTTC. Amino acid sequence: CASKFGTGDGYTF.

The J gene is TRBJ2-1, the V gene TRBV7-8, with TRBD1 as a possible D gene (6 bases). Deletions cut 1 base from V and 5 bases from J, with 15 bases between. This CDR3 has 16 amino acids. CDR1 is SGHVS, CDR2 FQNEAQ, per germline. CDR3 coding DNA: TGTGCCAGCAGCTTAGGCGCCGGGACAAGAAACAATGAGCAGTTCTTC. Protein product: CASSLGAGTRNNEQFF.

A note on this clone: Other DNA variants within this sample encode the same CDR3. The chain couples TRBV30 to TRBJ1-3; D not certain. Germline values: CDR1 GTSNPN, CDR2 SVGIG (reference sequence). Trimming left V 0 bases short and J 7 bases short, with 7 bases between. There are 12 residues in the CDR3. The CDR3 loop is CAWSVLGNTIYF. The CDR3 DNA reads as TGTGCCTGGAGTGTACTCGGTAACACCATATATTTT.

The V call is TRBV30, the J call TRBJ1-1, with D maybe TRBD1 (5 bases). Germline CDR1 reads GTSNPN; CDR2 reads SVGIG (reference sequence). The CDR3 extends over 15 amino acids. V shed 5 bases and J shed 6 bases, with 22 bases lying between them. CDR3 residues: CAWGLDTQVGAEAFF. The CDR3 DNA is TGTGCCTGGGGGCTGGACACCCAGGTTGGGGCTGAAGCTTTCTTT.